One sample yielded the 25 T cell receptor beta chains listed below, sequenced in a study of blood T cell repertoires in COVID-19. Sequencing was performed with immunoSEQ multiplex PCR; in TCRdb, only in-frame clones are kept and a portion is missing. The data contain about 59,000 clones, 65% to 85% of them singletons. The sequenced sample was peripheral blood. Every receptor here comes from a woman aged 70-85 years with acute or convalescent COVID-19.

The V gene is TRBV14, the J gene TRBJ2-3, with TRBD1 matching 11 bases. Germline assignment: CDR1 SGHDN and CDR2 FVKESK. The V gene end was trimmed by 0 bases and the J gene end by 5 bases; junction bases not matched to a gene: 4. The CDR3 is 16 amino acids. CDR3 nucleotides: TGTGCCAGCAGCCAAGATCGGACAGGGGGCTTAGATACGCAGTATTTT. Translation: CASSQDRTGGLDTQYF. The variable domain in full, with the rest retrieved from reference TRBV14 and TRBJ2-3, is EAGVTQFPSHSVIEKGQTVTLRCDPISGHDNLYWYRRVMGKEIKFLLHFVKESKQDESGMPNNRFLAERTGGTYSTLKVQPAELEDSGVYFCASSQDRTGGLDTQYFGPGTRLTVL.

The rearrangement uses TRBV11-3 and TRBJ2-7; D remains unclear. V lost 3 bases and J lost 11, with 11 bases in between. In germline, CDR1 is SGHNT, CDR2 YENEEA. The CDR3 runs 11 residues. The CDR3 region is CASSFTETKYF. The CDR3 DNA sequence: TGTGCCAGCAGCTTTACAGAGACCAAGTACTTC.

The chain links TRBV7-9 to TRBJ2-2, with 8 bases matching TRBD1. The CDR3 sequence is 18 residues long. Trimming removed 0 bases from V and 1 base from J; junction bases left unmatched: 7. Germline CDR1 SEHNR, CDR2 FQNEAQ (reference sequence). CDR3 DNA sequence: TGTGCCAGCAGCTTAGCGAAGACAGGGGCTTTGAACACCGGGGAGCTGTTTTTT. It specifies CASSLAKTGALNTGELFF.

This rearrangement joins TRBV14 to TRBJ2-2; TRBD1 agrees at 8 bases. This CDR3 is 15 amino acids long. The V segment lost 4 bases and the J segment 4 bases; nucleotides outside the gene matches: 5. CDR1 is SGHDN, CDR2 FVKESK, per germline. CDR3 loop: CASSLLTGGTGELFF. In DNA, the CDR3 is TGTGCCAGCAGCCTTCTCACAGGGGGCACCGGGGAGCTGTTTTTT.

Worth noting for this clone: The sample holds other DNA sequences that translate to the same CDR3. The chain joins TRBV5-6 to TRBJ2-7; D is uncertain. V was clipped by 2 bases and J by 4 bases, with 7 bases between them. CDR3 length: 12 amino acids. Germline CDR1 reads SGHDT; CDR2 reads YYEEEE. The CDR3 reads CASSFQAYEQYF. The CDR3 DNA reads as TGTGCCAGCAGCTTCCAGGCGTACGAGCAGTACTTC.

This clone was seen just once. The chain joins TRBV28 to TRBJ1-2; TRBD1 is a possible D gene (6 bases). Trimming took 4 bases from V and 3 from J, leaving 12 bases between them. This CDR3 comprises 14 residues. Germline CDR1 is MDHEN and CDR2 is SYDVKM. The CDR3 DNA reads as TGTGCCAGCAGTTACCCAGGGGCAGACTATGGCTACACCTTC. Amino acids: CASSYPGADYGYTF.

J is TRBJ1-1 and V is TRBV7-5; the D call of TRBD1 is as the table states it, not checked on the DNA. TRBV7-5 is listed as a pseudogene. This CDR3 has 18 residues. The DNA of the CDR3 is TGTGTCAGAAGCTGGGTGGACAGGGTACCAGTCATGAACACTGAAGCTTTCTTT. This translates into CVRSWVDRVPVMNTEAFF.

This clone was recorded a few times. The gene calls are TRBV5-4 and TRBJ2-5; 8 bases are shared with TRBD2. Germline-derived CDR1 and CDR2 are SGHNT and YYREEE (reference sequence). The CDR3 runs to 14 residues. V shed 0 bases, J shed 5 bases, and the junction held 3 bases outside the gene matches. CDR3 bases: TGTGCCAGCAGCTTGGCGGGGGGGAGGGAGACCCAGTACTTC. Protein sequence: CASSLAGGRETQYF. Based on the CDR3 plus reference TRBV5-4 and TRBJ2-5, the full variable domain is ETGVTQSPTHLIKTRGQQVTLRCSSQSGHNTVSWYQQALGQGPQFIFQYYREEENGRGNFPPRFSGLQFPNYSSELNVNALELDDSALYLCASSLAGGRETQYFGPGTRLLVL.

The gene calls are TRBV5-6 and TRBJ1-1; TRBD1 matches at 10 bases. The CDR3 is 17 residues long. In germline, CDR1 is SGHDT, CDR2 YYEEEE. Losses at the gene ends were 4 bases for V and 4 bases for J; bases not matched to a gene: 13. The CDR3 DNA reads TGTGCCAGCAGCCTTGCCCGTCTACGGGACAGGGGCACTGAAGCTTTCTTT. It is translated as CASSLARLRDRGTEAFF.

As concerns this clone: The sample holds other DNA sequences that translate to the same CDR3. This chain connects TRBV3-1 (or the pseudogene TRBV3-2) to TRBJ1-1; D remains ambiguous. Trimming left V 4 bases short and J 1 base short, with 10 bases between. This CDR3 region has 14 residues. Germline CDR1 is LGHDT and CDR2 is YNNKEL (reference sequence). The DNA for the CDR3 is TGTGCCAGCAGCCCTACGGAGGGGAACACTGAAGCTTTCTTT. Residues: CASSPTEGNTEAFF.

In its sample, this clone was seen a few times. The chain is built from TRBV28 and TRBJ1-5; a weak D match, TRBD1 (5 bases). Trimming removed 5 bases from V and 3 bases from J, with 14 bases in between. Germline V gives CDR1 MDHEN, CDR2 SYDVKM. This CDR3 spans 15 amino acids. The CDR3 DNA follows: TGTGCCAGCAGTACCCAAAGGGGAATCAATCAGCCCCAGCATTTT. Amino acids: CASSTQRGINQPQHF.

This clone has only a few counts. This chain joins TRBV25-1 and TRBJ1-5; TRBD1 aligns across 10 bases. This CDR3 comprises 14 residues. V lost 6 bases and J lost 3; bases outside the gene matches: 2. Germline CDR1 reads MGHDK; CDR2 reads SYGVNS. This CDR3 is CASRGTGDNQPQHF. As DNA, the CDR3 is TGTGCCAGCAGAGGGACAGGGGACAATCAGCCCCAGCATTTT.

This rearrangement joins TRBV9 to TRBJ1-4; 8 bases agree with TRBD1. Germline CDR1 reads SGDLS; CDR2 reads YYNGEE. The CDR3 contains 15 residues. The J segment lost 4 bases and the V segment lost 4 bases, leaving 6 bases of the junction unmatched. The CDR3 DNA reads as TGTGCCAGCAGCTTGGGACAGGACTTTAATGAAAAACTGTTTTTT. It translates to CASSLGQDFNEKLFF.

The chain links TRBV18 to TRBJ2-7, with 9 positions matching TRBD2. The CDR3 runs to 16 residues. Germline loops: CDR1 KGHSH, CDR2 LQKENI. V dropped 0 bases and J dropped 6; count of bases not matched to a gene: 9. The CDR3 bases are TGTGCCAGCTCACCACCGGCGGGGGGGCGTTCAATCGAGCAGTACTTC. This codes for CASSPPAGGRSIEQYF.

The chain couples TRBV7-2 to TRBJ1-2; no reliable D call. The CDR3 sequence is 13 residues long. V dropped 1 base and J dropped 4 bases, with 7 bases sitting between them. Germline V gene data show CDR1 as SGHTA and CDR2 as FQGNSA. Here the CDR3 DNA reads TGTGCCAGCAGCTTAGACCGGTCCTATGGCTACACCTTC. This sequence encodes CASSLDRSYGYTF.

The chain links TRBV7-6 to TRBJ2-3; 7 bases align to TRBD2. Germline values: CDR1 SGHVS, CDR2 FNYEAQ. The CDR3 is 15 amino acids. The V and J ends lost 5 bases and 3 bases, in that order; junction bases with no gene match: 8. CDR3 protein: CASSDGRRGTDTQYF. The CDR3 DNA sequence: TGTGCCAGCAGCGACGGCAGGCGGGGGACAGATACGCAGTATTTT.

This chain connects TRBV19 to TRBJ2-5; 7 nucleotides align to TRBD2. The CDR3 runs to 13 residues. With 8 bases clipped from V and 1 base from J, the junction kept 4 bases outside the gene matches. Germline CDR1 and CDR2: LNHDA and SQIVND (reference sequence). The CDR3 region is CASGRGSQETQYF. The CDR3 nucleotides are TGTGCCAGTGGGAGGGGATCCCAAGAGACCCAGTACTTC.

The rearrangement uses TRBV2 and TRBJ2-3, with 10 bases lining up with TRBD1. With 7 bases clipped from V and 3 bases from J, the junction kept 16 bases outside the gene matches. CDR3 size: 18 residues. The germline V gene encodes CDR1 SNHLY and CDR2 FYNNEI. CDR3 sequence (DNA): TGTGCCAGCAAATGGGGAGGGACAGGGGCCCCCTTGACAGATACGCAGTATTTT. Translated: CASKWGGTGAPLTDTQYF.

The CDR3 region has the DNA TGTGCCAGCAGCCGACAGGGGGGCGGTCAGCCCCAGCATTTT. It translates to CASSRQGGGQPQHF. This chain uses TRBV7-8 with TRBJ1-5; 9 bases are shared with TRBD1. There are 14 residues in the CDR3. After removal of 5 bases from V and 6 bases from J, the junction contained 5 bases not matched to a gene. Per germline, CDR1 SGHVS and CDR2 FQNEAQ.

The V and J genes are TRBV29-1 and TRBJ1-1; D perhaps matches TRBD1 (6 bases). This CDR3 comprises 12 residues. V was cut by 6 bases and J by 4 bases, with 12 bases left in between. Germline CDR1 is SQVTM and CDR2 is ANQGSEA. The CDR3 spells CSVREGGTEAFF. CDR3 DNA sequence: TGCAGCGTGAGGGAGGGGGGCACTGAAGCTTTCTTT.

J is TRBJ2-5 and V is TRBV5-1, with no clear D. Trimming shortened V by 0 bases and J by 5 bases, and 14 bases separated the two germline ends. The CDR3 length is 15 residues. From germline, CDR1 is SGHRS and CDR2 YFSETQ. The CDR3 protein is CASSLAGSSRETQYF. In DNA form, the CDR3 reads TGCGCCAGCAGCTTGGCCGGTAGTTCTCGGGAGACCCAGTACTTC.

This rearrangement joins TRBV7-8 to TRBJ1-5; TRBD1 agrees at 11 bases. CDR3 length: 14 residues. V trimming: 3 bases; J trimming: 6 bases; junction bases outside the gene matches: 1. Germline V gene lookup returns CDR1 SGHVS and CDR2 FQNEAQ. The CDR3 DNA is TGTGCCAGCAGCTTGGGACAGGGGGTTCAGCCCCAGCATTTT. It translates to CASSLGQGVQPQHF.

The chain links TRBV29-1 to TRBJ2-2, with a possible D match to TRBD1 (6 bases). The V and J ends lost 5 bases and 0 bases respectively, with 13 bases between them. CDR1 and CDR2 (germline): SQVTM, ANQGSEA. The CDR3 totals 15 residues. CDR3 in amino acids: CSVIWTVSNTGELFF. Written as DNA, the CDR3 is TGCAGCGTTATCTGGACAGTTTCGAACACCGGGGAGCTGTTTTTT.

The rearrangement links TRBV2 to TRBJ2-7; 13 bases fit TRBD2. The germline CDR1 and CDR2 sequences are SNHLY and FYNNEI. V lost 7 bases and J lost 4; bases outside the gene matches: 4. The CDR3 has 14 residues. The CDR3 region is CASTWGLAGYEQYF. Here the CDR3 DNA reads TGTGCCAGCACGTGGGGACTAGCGGGGTACGAGCAGTACTTC.

The chain uses TRBV18 and TRBJ1-4; 9 bases line up with TRBD1. Looked up from germline, CDR1 is KGHSH and CDR2 is LQKENI. The CDR3 has 18 residues. V gave up 3 bases and J gave up 0 bases; unmatched junction bases: 8. CDR3 sequence: CASSPATGGLSTNEKLFF. As DNA, the CDR3 is TGTGCCAGCTCACCGGCGACAGGGGGTCTCTCAACTAATGAAAAACTGTTTTTT.